The sequence of this T cell receptor beta chain was determined in a study of blood T cell repertoires in COVID-19. The overall study: Sources were T cells, B-cell-depleted T cells, or PBMCs; the material itself was cDNA or gDNA.

In the authors' methods: Estimation of nucleated cell counts was performed using reference gene primer amplification. The protocol was immunoSEQ multiplex PCR, while the TCRdb copy is restricted to in-frame clones and leaves out a portion. The DNA was the basis for D and trimming; V, J and clone size are from that table. The sample comprises around 320,000 clones, roughly 91% of which are singletons, and less than 3.5% rests with the top ten. Per germline, CDR1 MRHNA and CDR2 SNTAGT. The V and J ends lost 4 bases and 7 bases, in that order; junction bases with no gene match: 4. The CDR3 covers 13 residues.

The sequence came from a woman aged 45-59 years who had been exposed to COVID-19. Material for sequencing was PBMCs or T cells enriched from blood (not recorded which). The rearrangement links TRBV6-4 to TRBJ2-1; 7 bases align to TRBD2. CDR3: CASSASGENEQFF. The DNA for the CDR3 is TGTGCCAGCAGTGCTAGCGGAGAAAATGAGCAGTTCTTC.